This T cell receptor beta chain was identified in a study of blood T cell repertoires in COVID-19. On the study more broadly: The cDNA or gDNA used as material had been derived from T cells, B-cell-depleted T cells, or PBMCs.

The data were produced by immunoSEQ multiplex PCR, yet TCRdb's version contains in-frame clones alone and is incomplete. Here the sample spans some 170,000 clones, about 90% being singletons. Clinical history reported by participants formed the basis on which cohorts were assigned. The V segment lost 2 bases and the J segment 0 bases; nucleotides outside the gene matches: 9. This CDR3 has 18 residues. CDR1 is MNHEY, CDR2 SVGEGT, per germline. The J gene is TRBJ1-1, the V gene TRBV6-2 or TRBV6-3, with 10 bases that match TRBD1. This sequence was found in a human donor with acute COVID-19. The donor label of this sample is uncertain. The sequenced sample consisted of PBMCs or T cells enriched from blood (not recorded which). CDR3 DNA: TGTGCCAGCAGTTACGGCAGGGACAGGGGATTCGTGAACACTGAAGCTTTCTTT. Residues: CASSYGRDRGFVNTEAFF.